Below, one TCR beta chain is given with its context. The data originate from a study of cytomegalovirus exposure and HLA in healthy donors. Whole-study context: Counted in an early data release were about 80 million unique TCRs from HLA-typed donors.

The PCR employed 60 Vbeta primers together with 13 Jbeta primers. TCRdb's copy holds only in-frame clones and misses some; the assay was immunoSEQ multiplex PCR. The sample lists about 160,000 clones, almost 80% occurring once. Sequenced material: PBMCs. The clonotype originates from a woman between 50 and 59 years old in good health and CMV-seropositive.

The CDR3 spells CASSSRQGNTEAFF. CDR3 coding DNA: TGTGCCAGCAGCTCCCGACAGGGGAACACTGAAGCTTTCTTT. The chain combines TRBV11-2 with TRBJ1-1, with 7 positions matching TRBD1. Per germline, CDR1 SGHAT and CDR2 FQNNGV. Unmatched junction bases numbered 3, after V lost 4 bases and J lost 1 base. The CDR3 extends over 14 amino acids.